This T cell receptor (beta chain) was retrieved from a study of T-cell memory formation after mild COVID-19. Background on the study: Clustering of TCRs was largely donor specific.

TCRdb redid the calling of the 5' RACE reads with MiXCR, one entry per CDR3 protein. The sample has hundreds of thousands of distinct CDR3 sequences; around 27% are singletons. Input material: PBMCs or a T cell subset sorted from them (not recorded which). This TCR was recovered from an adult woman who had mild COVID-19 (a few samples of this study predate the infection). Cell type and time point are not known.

CDR3 DNA sequence: TGCGCCAGCAGCTTGGCCTACGGACGGGCAACAGATACGCAGTATTTT. Amino acids: CASSLAYGRATDTQYF. The chain uses TRBV5-1 and TRBJ2-3; D unresolved. Per germline, CDR1 SGHRS and CDR2 YFSETQ. Trimming removed 0 bases at V and 3 bases at J, with 14 bases between. This CDR3 spans 16 amino acids.